This T cell receptor beta chain was documented in a study of control samples from healthy donors and cancer patients. This clone appeared a single time. Deletions cut 8 bases from V and 0 bases from J, with 11 bases between. Germline V gene data show CDR1 as MNHEY and CDR2 as SMNVEV (reference sequence). The CDR3 extends over 14 amino acids. The assay was immunoSEQ multiplex PCR, and TCRdb's table has in-frame clones only and misses some. Of 100,000 to 150,000 clones in the sample, just under 95% were seen once. The chain is built from TRBV27 and TRBJ2-1, with D perhaps TRBD1 or TRBD2 (6 bases each). The specimen sequenced was blood. This receptor was taken from a man aged 18 to 29 in good health. The CDR3, as DNA: TGTGCCAGCGGGGGGCCGAGCTCCTACAATGAGCAGTTCTTC. This gives the protein CASGGPSSYNEQFF.